Listed here is a single T cell receptor beta chain. Its antigen is not identified. One entry per CDR3 protein, called by TCRdb with MiXCR from the 5' RACE reads. The data contain some 500,000 distinct CDR3 sequences, about 13% of them seen just once; the ten biggest clones take up around 15%. This specimen belongs to a study of T cells after yellow fever vaccination. Study observations and caveats: Among all clonotypes, a small share was observed in both CD4 and CD8 compartments. Most clones from primary vaccination were detected again post-booster (96% CD4, more than 85% CD8).

CDR3 size: 13 residues. V shed 6 bases and J shed 2 bases, with 9 bases lying between them. The sample in question was PBMCs, obtained on the day of the yellow fever booster vaccination. The TCR comes from a man aged 25 to 40 who received the YFV17D yellow fever vaccine. The chain joins TRBV12-3 or TRBV12-4 to TRBJ2-3, with D unresolved. The CDR3 DNA is TGTGCCAGCAGGAATGGATACACAGATACGCAGTATTTT. This gives the protein CASRNGYTDTQYF.